The 27 T cell receptor beta chains given below trace back to one sample, sequenced in a study of T-cell reconstitution after alpha-beta-depleted transplantation in children. Preparation of the TCRbeta library was carried out with unique molecular identifiers. TCRdb re-analysed the PCR reads in MiXCR, keeping a single row per CDR3 protein. The data contain 250,000 to 300,000 distinct CDR3 sequences, 10% of them singletons. This sample comprised PBMCs, obtained before TCRalphabeta/CD19-depleted stem cell transplant. These receptor sequences come from a boy under two years old with acute myeloid leukemia, due to receive a stem cell transplant.

This clonotype was seen a few times. An end of the junction differs from the germline gene, which may be a read error. V gene TRBV25-1 combines with J gene TRBJ2-4; the D gene is possibly TRBD2 (7 bases). The length of the CDR3 is 14 residues. Germline V gene lookup returns CDR1 MGHDK and CDR2 SYGVNS. The CDR3 DNA reads TGTGCCAGCAGTGACGGGACTATCGAGGGGGGCAGTAACTTC. The encoded protein is CASSDGTIEGGSNF.

V gene TRBV29-1 combines with J gene TRBJ2-5; maybe TRBD2 (6 bases). Germline CDR1 SQVTM, CDR2 ANQGSEA. V was shortened by 2 bases and J by 4 bases, with 8 bases between the two germline ends. The CDR3 has 12 amino acids. The CDR3 loop reads CSVERGGETQYF. The CDR3 DNA reads TGCAGCGTTGAAAGGGGAGGAGAGACCCAGTACTTC.

This clonotype has just a few counts. The chain recombines TRBV20-1 with TRBJ1-2; D gene unclear. Between the trimmed V and J ends, which lost 0 bases and 6 bases, there was a span of 8 bases. Germline CDR1 and CDR2: DFQATT and SNEGSKA (reference sequence). The CDR3 covers 12 residues. CDR3 in amino acids: CSARDPPNGYTF. Written as DNA, the CDR3 is TGCAGTGCTAGAGATCCCCCAAATGGCTACACCTTC.

In its sample, this clonotype was seen many times. The chain carries TRBV7-2 and TRBJ2-1; 11 positions agree with TRBD2. Germline CDR1 and CDR2: SGHTA and FQGNSA. The junction had 7 bases not matched to a gene; V was cut back by 3 bases and J by 9 bases. CDR3 length: 15 residues. Written as DNA, the CDR3 is TGTGCCAGCAGCTTTACTAGCGGGAGAGCTGGTGAGCAGTTCTTC. Translating gives CASSFTSGRAGEQFF.

This clonotype was found many times. The gene calls are TRBV11-1 and TRBJ1-6; the D gene is possibly TRBD1 (6 bases). Germline CDR1 SGHAT, CDR2 FQDESV (reference sequence). The CDR3 is made up of 18 amino acids. V was shortened by 3 bases and J by 7 bases, with 22 bases between the two germline ends. CDR3 loop: CASSFSTSGGPGNSPLHF. The CDR3 coding sequence is TGTGCCAGCAGCTTTTCTACCTCGGGGGGGCCGGGCAATTCACCCCTCCACTTT.

This clonotype was counted ten times or more. The chain joins TRBV20-1 to TRBJ2-7; 9 bases line up with TRBD2. CDR3 size: 13 residues. The germline gives CDR1 DFQATT, CDR2 SNEGSKA (reference sequence). Unmatched junction bases numbered 1, after V lost 1 base and J lost 3 bases. The CDR3 region is CSARVAGDYEQYF. CDR3 bases: TGCAGTGCTAGAGTAGCGGGGGACTACGAGCAGTACTTC.

A few counts support this clonotype. V usage is TRBV11-3 and J usage is TRBJ2-1; TRBD1 is a possible D gene (5 bases). The V gene lost 4 bases and the J gene lost 7 bases, with 14 bases spanning the gap. The CDR3 is made up of 14 amino acids. Germline V lookup: CDR1 SGHNT, CDR2 YENEEA. DNA of the CDR3: TGTGCCAGCAGCTCGTACCCCAGGGAAAATGAGCAGTTCTTC. Translating gives CASSSYPRENEQFF.

This clonotype was observed many times. The chain uses TRBV11-2 and TRBJ2-1; 15 bases align to TRBD2. The CDR3 runs 18 residues. The J segment lost 7 bases and the V segment lost 1 base, leaving 8 bases of the junction unmatched. Germline loops: CDR1 SGHAT, CDR2 FQNNGV. CDR3: CASSLGGLAGGLANEQFF. CDR3 nucleotide sequence: TGTGCCAGCAGCTTAGGAGGACTAGCGGGAGGGCTCGCGAATGAGCAGTTCTTC.

In this sample, this clonotype turned up a few times. This chain joins TRBV7-9 and TRBJ1-4; tentative D call: TRBD1 (5 bases). Germline V CDR1 and CDR2: SEHNR, FQNEAQ (reference sequence). Trimming removed 1 base from V and 6 bases from J, with 12 bases in between. The CDR3 runs to 15 residues. The chain's CDR3 is CASSLEGTGHEKLFF. The DNA of the CDR3 is TGTGCCAGCAGCTTAGAGGGGACCGGACATGAAAAACTGTTTTTT. The entire variable domain, with the rest obtained from reference TRBV7-9 and TRBJ1-4, is as follows: DTGVSQNPRHKITKRGQNVTFRCDPISEHNRLYWYRQTLGQGPEFLTYFQNEAQLEKSRLLSDRFSAERPKGSFSTLEIQRTEQGDSAMYLCASSLEGTGHEKLFFGSGTQLSVL.

This clonotype has at least ten counts. A junction boundary mismatches the germline segment, possibly from a read error. The chain employs TRBV6-1 and TRBJ1-5; TRBD1 matches at 9 bases. The CDR3 is 17 amino acids. CDR1 and CDR2 from the germline V gene are MNHNS and SASEGT. The CDR3 DNA follows: TGTGCCAGCAGGGAAGGACAGGGGTCCCGGGGCAATCAGCCCCAGCATTTT. It encodes CASREGQGSRGNQPQHF.

This clonotype was found many times. The V call is TRBV15, the J call TRBJ2-1; 7 bases align to TRBD2. Trimming at V came to 0 bases and at J to 4 bases, leaving 9 bases not matched to a gene. CDR1 and CDR2 (germline): LNHNV, YYDKDF (reference sequence). The CDR3 totals 17 residues. The CDR3 loop is CATSRDRDGGIYNEQFF. CDR3 nucleotides: TGTGCCACCAGCAGAGATAGGGACGGGGGGATATACAATGAGCAGTTCTTC.

The table lists this clonotype with a few counts. The gene calls are TRBV5-1 and TRBJ2-2; D is tentatively TRBD1 or TRBD2 (5 bases each). The CDR3 has 15 residues. Germline CDR1 SGHRS, CDR2 YFSETQ. The V gene lost 5 bases and the J gene lost 6 bases, with 17 bases spanning the gap. The CDR3 region is CASRTGTGSAGELFF. The DNA of the CDR3 is TGCGCCAGCAGGACCGGGACGGGAAGTGCCGGGGAGCTGTTTTTT.

This clonotype came up many times. The V and J genes are TRBV28 and TRBJ1-2, with 12 bases fitting TRBD1. Germline CDR1 reads MDHEN; CDR2 reads SYDVKM. Losses at the gene ends were 10 bases for V and 7 bases for J; bases not matched to a gene: 22. This CDR3 is 18 amino acids long. The CDR3 DNA reads TGTGCCACCTTTCCTTTACCCGGGACAGGGGGCGCGGTTAGTGGCTACACCTTC. Protein product: CATFPLPGTGGAVSGYTF.

This clonotype was counted a few times. This chain joins TRBV6-5 and TRBJ2-2; tentatively, D is TRBD1 or TRBD2 (6 bases each). This CDR3 is built from 12 residues. Per germline, CDR1 MNHEY and CDR2 SVGAGI. Between the trimmed V and J ends, which lost 5 bases and 7 bases, there was a span of 8 bases. The CDR3 sequence is CASSEGGGELFF. CDR3 coding DNA: TGTGCCAGCAGTGAGGGGGGCGGGGAGCTGTTTTTT.

This clonotype was seen repeatedly, ten times or more. The rearrangement uses TRBV2 and TRBJ2-3; TRBD2 might be the D (5 bases). The CDR3 covers 16 residues. Germline CDR1 and CDR2: SNHLY and FYNNEI. V lost 4 bases and J lost 2, with 16 bases in between. The CDR3 sequence is CASSGEIGIYTDTQYF. The CDR3 DNA sequence: TGTGCCAGCAGTGGGGAAATCGGGATCTACACAGATACGCAGTATTTT.

This clonotype was seen many times. The V and J genes are TRBV28 and TRBJ1-2; weak D call: TRBD1 (6 bases). Trimming removed 5 bases at V and 4 bases at J, with 14 bases between. This CDR3 contains 14 residues. Germline V gives CDR1 MDHEN, CDR2 SYDVKM. This CDR3 is CASSNQGRSYGYTF. The CDR3 coding sequence is TGTGCCAGCAGTAACCAGGGGCGGTCCTATGGCTACACCTTC.

V and J are TRBV20-1 and TRBJ2-3; D remains ambiguous. Per germline, CDR1 DFQATT and CDR2 SNEGSKA (reference sequence). The length of the CDR3 is 13 residues. Trimming left V 1 base short and J 2 bases short, with 7 bases between. The CDR3 DNA reads TGCAGTGCTAGAGTCAGGCCCACAGATACGCAGTATTTT. This codes for CSARVRPTDTQYF.

For this clonotype: This sequence may be a read error, since a much larger clone differs from it by one base. The rearrangement joins TRBV6-1 to TRBJ2-7; TRBD1 agrees at 7 bases. V lost 6 bases, J lost 2 bases, and 7 bases stayed unmatched. The germline gives CDR1 MNHNS, CDR2 SASEGT. The CDR3 is 14 amino acids. DNA for the CDR3: TGTGCCAGCAGGCAGGGGGAACACCCCTACGAGCAGTACTTC. This gives the protein CASRQGEHPYEQYF.

This clonotype occurred many times. V usage is TRBV12-3 or TRBV12-4 and J usage is TRBJ2-7; D is possibly TRBD1 (5 bases). V shed 4 bases and J shed 10 bases, with 14 bases lying between them. CDR3 length: 12 amino acids. The CDR3 is CASSWGWGLQYF. The CDR3 coding sequence is TGTGCCAGCAGTTGGGGCTGGGGCCTTCAGTACTTC.

Details on this clonotype: With a much larger clone just one base away, this may be a read error. This sequence joins TRBV12-3 or TRBV12-4 and TRBJ2-7; D is perhaps TRBD2 (7 bases). This CDR3 region has 14 residues. V gave up 7 bases and J gave up 2 bases, with 15 bases separating them. DNA for the CDR3: TGTGCCAGCACCATGGGGGGGCAACCCTACGAGCAGTACTTC. As protein: CASTMGGQPYEQYF.

This chain joins TRBV3-1 and TRBJ2-1, with 10 bases matching TRBD2. The CDR3 has 15 residues. Trimming removed 4 bases from V and 5 bases from J; junction bases left unmatched: 5. CDR1 is LGHDT, CDR2 YNNKEL, per germline (reference sequence). The CDR3 nucleotides read TGTGCCAGCAGCCCTCAGCGGGGGGGTAACAATGAGCAGTTCTTC. It translates to CASSPQRGGNNEQFF.

This clonotype was counted only a few times. The chain has TRBV5-6 and TRBJ2-7, with TRBD1 identical over 8 bases. This CDR3 is built from 15 residues. V lost 1 base to trimming and J lost 9 bases; unmatched junction nucleotides: 12. The germline V gene encodes CDR1 SGHDT and CDR2 YYEEEE. The CDR3 nucleotides are TGTGCCAGCAGCTTGATTGACAGGGGCCCATCGGGGCAGTACTTC. The encoded protein is CASSLIDRGPSGQYF.

There are many counts of this clonotype. The chain uses TRBV6-5 and TRBJ1-6; unclear D gene. The CDR3 sequence is 16 residues long. V was clipped by 5 bases and J by 0 bases, with 11 bases between them. The germline V gene has CDR1 MNHEY and CDR2 SVGAGI. CDR3 coding DNA: TGTGCCAGCAGTAACGGCGTTAGCTCCTATAATTCACCCCTCCACTTT. Amino acid sequence: CASSNGVSSYNSPLHF.

There are many counts of this clonotype. The chain has TRBV9 and TRBJ2-3; weak D call: TRBD2 (5 bases). The CDR3 runs 14 residues. V was cut by 6 bases and J by 1 base, with 12 bases left in between. The V gene's germline CDR1 is SGDLS and CDR2 YYNGEE. CDR3: CASTTMEGTDTQYF. DNA of the CDR3: TGTGCCAGCACTACCATGGAGGGCACAGATACGCAGTATTTT.

This clonotype was found many times. The CDR3, as DNA: TGTGCCAGCAGCTTCCCGGGTCGCTCCTACAATGAGCAGTTCTTC. Protein sequence: CASSFPGRSYNEQFF. The J gene is TRBJ2-1, the V gene TRBV11-2; D gene ambiguous. With 3 bases removed from V and 0 bases from J, the gap between germline ends came to 9 bases. CDR3 length: 15 residues. Per the germline V gene, CDR1 is SGHAT and CDR2 is FQNNGV.

This clonotype was recorded at least ten times. The rearrangement links TRBV28 to TRBJ2-2; possible D gene TRBD1, 6 bases. V was pared by 6 bases and J by 3 bases, with 14 bases between. The CDR3 sequence is 15 residues long. Germline CDR1 and CDR2: MDHEN and SYDVKM. As DNA, the CDR3 is TGTGCCAGCAGCAAAACAGGGCCCTACACCGGGGAGCTGTTTTTT. This translates into CASSKTGPYTGELFF.

There are many counts of this clonotype. This sequence joins TRBV5-4 and TRBJ2-7; D call uncertain. Per germline, CDR1 SGHNT and CDR2 YYREEE (reference sequence). This CDR3 has 15 amino acids. Trimming shortened V by 5 bases and J by 0 bases, and 15 bases separated the two germline ends. CDR3 residues: CASRCHTLSSYEQYF. As DNA, the CDR3 is TGTGCCAGCAGATGCCACACCTTGAGCTCCTACGAGCAGTACTTC.